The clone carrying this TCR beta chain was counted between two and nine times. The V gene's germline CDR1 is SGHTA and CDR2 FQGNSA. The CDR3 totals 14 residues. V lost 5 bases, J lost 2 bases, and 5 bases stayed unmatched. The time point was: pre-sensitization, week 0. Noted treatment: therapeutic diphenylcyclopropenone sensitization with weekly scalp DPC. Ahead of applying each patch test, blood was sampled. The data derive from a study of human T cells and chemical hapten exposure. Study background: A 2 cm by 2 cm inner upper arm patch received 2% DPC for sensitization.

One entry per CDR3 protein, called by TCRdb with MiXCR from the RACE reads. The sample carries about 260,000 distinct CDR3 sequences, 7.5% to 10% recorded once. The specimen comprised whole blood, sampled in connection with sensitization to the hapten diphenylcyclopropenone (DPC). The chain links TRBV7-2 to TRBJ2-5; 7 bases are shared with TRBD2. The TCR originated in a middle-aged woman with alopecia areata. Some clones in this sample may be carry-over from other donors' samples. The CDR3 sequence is CASSHTSVQETQYF. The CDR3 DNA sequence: TGTGCCAGCAGCCACACTAGCGTACAAGAGACCCAGTACTTC.